This TCR beta chain emerged from a study of PD-L1 blockade in urothelial cancer (dated by TCRdb to the late 2010s). With regard to the full study: Therapy was started at some point between 2013 and 2015 for all patients, and atezolizumab 1,200 mg was administered intravenously every 3 weeks. Several patients achieved durable clinical benefit and some 20 did not. In the same patients, pretreatment tumors underwent whole exome sequencing and RNA sequencing in addition to TCR sequencing. The study, an exploratory multi-omic analysis, examined somatic, immune and clinical correlates of response to PD-L1 blockade with atezolizumab in urothelial cancer. Pretreatment blood TCR-seq was available for 30 or so patients, at least one posttreatment blood collection was obtained for some 25 patients, and tumor TCR-seq was available for some 25 patients. About nine tenths of the roughly 29 patients were identified as males with urothelial cancer of bladder origin, and a prior smoking history was reported by 18 of 29 patients. Pretreatment tumor samples, along with matched peripheral blood collected serially before and after atezolizumab treatment, underwent TCR sequencing. Blood samples were analyzed at 3 weeks after treatment start (second dose) and at 6 weeks after treatment start. Patients had an ECOG performance status of 0 or 1 and had received between 0 and 3 prior chemotherapy regimens. A median of about 140,000 T cells and around 81,000 unique TCRs was obtained from blood samples, and a median clonality of roughly 0.08 was observed. Durable clinical benefit meant progression-free survival longer than 6 months, and TCR features were also tested against progression-free and overall survival. The investigation overall reported the following: Improved progression-free and overall survival was found to be associated with pretreatment peripheral blood TCR clonality below the median. Because the sample size was small (n ≈ 27) and many exploratory analyses were performed, the results are intended to be hypothesis-generating. Among patients with durable benefit, tumor-associated TCR clones showed greater expansion in peripheral blood 3 weeks after treatment started (n ≈ 20, p = 0.022).

To estimate absolute template abundance from read counts, synthetic TCR analog templates were spiked into each PCR. The immunoSEQ assay was used to amplify TCRbeta CDR3 regions from genomic DNA with bias-controlled V and J gene primers. Sequencing of rearranged TCRbeta segments was performed at approximately 20X coverage. The authors' analysis ran thus. Sequencing errors were corrected by clustering, and CDR3s were annotated against IMGT so that V, D and J genes could be assigned. Only productive TCRbeta rearrangements were used in downstream analyses, excluding out-of-frame or stop-codon sequences. Clonality was computed as one minus Shannon entropy normalized by the log of the number of unique productive sequences. Clones differing between time points or between blood and tumor were identified by Fisher's exact test with Benjamini-Hochberg correction at adjusted p below 0.01. As stored in TCRdb, this immuneACCESS dataset retains in-frame rearrangements with V and J assigned. A fraction of the clones does not appear; measured against another copy, unresolved V genes explain less than half of the discrepancy, and the remainder lacks a known reason. That table is the source of V, J and clone size, and D and trimming were worked out from the DNA. This sample comprises 25,000 to 30,000 clones, around 87% of them detected only once. The top ten clonotypes cover approximately 1.8% of the sample.

The cohort comprised approximately 30 patients with locally advanced or metastatic urothelial carcinoma treated at Memorial Sloan Kettering on a trial protocol. Peripheral blood mononuclear cells were collected from each patient pretreatment and during treatment, giving between 1 and 8 total time points per patient. The Qiagen DNeasy Blood extraction kit was used to purify genomic DNA from total PBMCs and from tumor samples. PBMCs were collected pretreatment and during treatment, and were isolated and stored as previously described. Measured from the cysteine to the phenylalanine, the CDR3 is 13 residues long. Here the CDR3 DNA is all that survives: 39 bases in frame from base 1. Germline trimming amounts to 5 bases on V and 10 bases on J, with 6 as the count of junction bases outside the gene matches. The germline V gene (reference sequence) gives CDR1 as LNHDA and CDR2 as SQIVND. This clone was observed a single time. Its cognate antigen has yet to be identified. The record has no base qualities; no much larger clone is one base away.

The TCR was taken from a man aged 50 to 59 with urothelial cancer. In this chain, TRBV19 is recombined with TRBJ2-1, and 9 bases in between align with TRBD2. The source material was PBMCs, sampled around atezolizumab (anti-PD-L1) treatment. The CDR3 here reads CASSLREGWEQFF. The nucleotide sequence reads as follows: TGTGCCAGTAGTTTGCGGGAGGGTTGGGAGCAGTTCTTC.